These 11 T cell receptor beta chains originate from one sample sequenced in a study of CD8 T cells in Susac syndrome. Random-hexamer reverse transcription was applied to roughly 0.45 to 1 ug RNA. TCRdb re-derived calls from the immunoSEQ multiplex PCR reads in MiXCR, one entry per CDR3 protein. The sample includes 300,000 to 350,000 distinct CDR3 sequences, 92% of them seen just once. Sequenced: CD4+ T cells from PBMCs. These receptors were collected from a human donor with multiple sclerosis.

The chain links TRBV5-1 to TRBJ2-1, with D perhaps TRBD1 (6 bases). CDR1 and CDR2 (germline): SGHRS, YFSETQ. The CDR3 spans 14 residues. V was clipped by 0 bases and J by 8 bases, with 12 bases between them. CDR3 protein: CASSLGQGHDEQFF. The CDR3 DNA is TGCGCCAGCAGCTTGGGTCAGGGGCACGATGAGCAGTTCTTC.

This chain links TRBV6-1 with TRBJ1-1; D is uncertain. The germline CDR1 and CDR2 sequences are MNHNS and SASEGT. The CDR3 is 17 amino acids. The V end was cut by 6 bases, the J end by 1 base, with 21 bases between. In nucleotides, the CDR3 is TGTGCCAGCAGCCCCACCCCCGGTGTGTCGGCGAACACTGAAGCTTTCTTT. It translates to CASSPTPGVSANTEAFF.

The rearrangement joins TRBV3-1 to TRBJ2-4; D gene unclear. V was shortened by 1 base and J by 7 bases, with 11 bases between the two germline ends. CDR3 length: 14 amino acids. The germline V gene has CDR1 LGHDT and CDR2 YNNKEL (reference sequence). CDR3 in DNA: TGTGCCAGCAGCCAAGCACGGGCAGGCAACATTCAGTACTTC. It encodes CASSQARAGNIQYF.

This clonotype was counted only a few times. This chain joins TRBV6-5 and TRBJ2-7; 7 bases fit TRBD1. This CDR3 has 14 residues. Germline values: CDR1 MNHEY, CDR2 SVGAGI. V dropped 4 bases and J dropped 0; count of bases not matched to a gene: 3. CDR3 in amino acids: CASSLQGYSYEQYF. CDR3 bases: TGTGCCAGCAGTTTACAGGGGTACTCCTACGAGCAGTACTTC.

The rearrangement joins TRBV5-1 to TRBJ1-1; 10 bases are shared with TRBD1. The length of the CDR3 is 16 residues. Germline loops: CDR1 SGHRS, CDR2 YFSETQ. The J segment lost 2 bases and the V segment lost 4 bases, leaving 8 bases of the junction unmatched. The CDR3 sequence is CASSPRDRGLNTEAFF. Here the CDR3 DNA reads TGCGCCAGCAGCCCTCGGGACAGGGGACTTAACACTGAAGCTTTCTTT.

V usage is TRBV6-5 and J usage is TRBJ2-7, with 7 bases that match TRBD2. V dropped 8 bases and J dropped 4; count of bases not matched to a gene: 14. The germline V gene has CDR1 MNHEY and CDR2 SVGAGI. The CDR3 runs 15 residues. The CDR3 sequence: CASDTLAARWYEQYF. Here the CDR3 DNA reads TGTGCCAGCGACACCCTAGCGGCAAGGTGGTACGAGCAGTACTTC.

The chain carries TRBV20-1 and TRBJ1-2; no clear D. The V gene's germline CDR1 is DFQATT and CDR2 SNEGSKA (reference sequence). This CDR3 spans 10 amino acids. V was pared by 5 bases and J by 4 bases, with 5 bases between. CDR3 nucleotides: TGCAGTGCTCTACTCTATGGCTACACCTTC. Translated, it gives CSALLYGYTF.

The chain carries TRBV27 and TRBJ1-5; the D is unclear. Trimming removed 4 bases at V and 7 bases at J, with 17 bases between. CDR1 is MNHEY and CDR2 is SMNVEV in the germline V gene (reference sequence). This CDR3 region has 15 residues. CDR3 region: CASSSTPSQVQPQHF. The CDR3 bases are TGTGCCAGCAGTTCGACACCCTCCCAGGTCCAGCCCCAGCATTTT.

This clonotype is a singleton in its sample. The gene calls are TRBV19 and TRBJ1-4, with D tentatively TRBD1 (6 bases). This CDR3 is 14 amino acids long. Looked up from germline, CDR1 is LNHDA and CDR2 is SQIVND (reference sequence). V lost 9 bases, J lost 5 bases, and 16 bases lay in between. CDR3 in amino acids: CASNTRGDNEKLFF. CDR3 DNA sequence: TGTGCCAGCAATACAAGGGGGGACAATGAAAAACTGTTTTTT.

V gene TRBV10-2 combines with J gene TRBJ1-6; D gene uncertain. CDR3 length equals 14 residues. Trimming left V 5 bases short and J 5 bases short, with 10 bases between. CDR1 is WSHSY and CDR2 is SAAADI in the germline V gene. CDR3 sequence: CASSPPGDNSPLHF. The CDR3 nucleotides read TGCGCCAGCAGTCCCCCGGGAGATAATTCACCCCTCCACTTT.

The V and J genes are TRBV19 and TRBJ1-2, with D uncertain. The CDR3 has 14 residues. Between the trimmed V and J ends, which lost 10 bases and 0 bases, there was a span of 15 bases. Germline lookup yields CDR1 LNHDA and CDR2 SQIVND (reference sequence). The CDR3 DNA reads as TGTGCCACCCGAGCCGTTTCAGCTAACTATGGCTACACCTTC. Translating it yields CATRAVSANYGYTF.